Here is one T cell receptor (beta chain) with its context. Its antigen is as yet unknown. The CDR3 covers 14 residues. V lost 4 bases and J lost 0; bases outside the gene matches: 2. Germline V gene lookup returns CDR1 SGHNT and CDR2 YYREEE (reference sequence). This sample stems from a study of cytomegalovirus exposure and HLA in healthy donors. Study conclusions and caveats: An analysis that was carried out later associated fewer than 20,000 TCR beta sequences with HLA alleles at 0.05 false discovery rate.

The PCR made use of 60 Vbeta and 13 Jbeta primers. Produced via immunoSEQ multiplex PCR; TCRdb's table is partial and in-frame only. Among around 150,000 clones listed, about 60% were seen once. This TCR was recovered from a woman aged 55-70 years in good health and CMV-seropositive. This chain joins TRBV5-4 and TRBJ2-3, with 7 positions matching TRBD2. Sequencing was done on a sample of PBMCs. The CDR3 DNA reads TGTGCCAGCAGCCCGCGGGAGAGCACAGATACGCAGTATTTT. Translating it yields CASSPRESTDTQYF.